A single sample gave rise to the 22 T cell receptor beta chains below, sequenced in a study of beta chain features in type 1 diabetes. cDNA synthesis used the whole RNA isolate, giving expressed TCRB sequences. Data came from immunoSEQ multiplex PCR; TCRdb stores just in-frame clones and leaves some out. The profile shows 300,000 or so clones, around 8% of them singletons. Specimen: central memory CD4+ T cells from blood. The source of these receptors is a woman younger than 35 in good health.

V and J are TRBV11-2 and TRBJ2-3; TRBD2 aligns across 10 bases. This CDR3 is built from 17 residues. The germline CDR1 and CDR2 sequences are SGHAT and FQNNGV. The V and J ends lost 5 bases and 5 bases, in that order; junction bases with no gene match: 13. In nucleotides, the CDR3 is TGTGCCAGCAGCCCCCGGTTGAGCGGGAGGGCATTAGATACGCAGTATTTT. Its protein is CASSPRLSGRALDTQYF.

This clone was counted only a few times. The genes are TRBV19 and TRBJ2-1; no clear D. Trimming removed 3 bases at V and 6 bases at J, with 9 bases between. The germline gives CDR1 LNHDA, CDR2 SQIVND (reference sequence). This CDR3 spans 13 amino acids. The CDR3 nucleotides read TGTGCCAGTAGTATGCGGTTGAGCAATGAGCAGTTCTTC. Translated, it gives CASSMRLSNEQFF.

The chain joins TRBV4-3 to TRBJ1-3; D is ambiguous. The ends were cut back, 3 bases at V and 8 bases at J, with 20 bases in the middle. Germline CDR1 reads LGHNA; CDR2 reads YSLEER. The CDR3 spans 16 residues. The CDR3 region has the DNA TGCGCCAGCAGCCATAGTATGGGCAGCCGGTGGGACACCATATATTTT. It is translated as CASSHSMGSRWDTIYF.

This clone was seen a few times. This chain connects TRBV4-1 to TRBJ1-5; possible D gene TRBD1, 6 bases. Deletions cut 0 bases from V and 5 bases from J, with 14 bases between. CDR3 size: 16 residues. Germline V gene lookup returns CDR1 MGHRA and CDR2 YSYEKL. The CDR3 DNA reads TGCGCCAGCAGCCAAGAATGGGGGCCGGGGTATCAGCCCCAGCATTTT. Amino acids: CASSQEWGPGYQPQHF.

The CDR3 sequence: CASSFPTGGSENNEQFF. CDR3 sequence (DNA): TGTGCCAGCAGCTTCCCTACGGGGGGGAGTGAGAACAATGAGCAGTTCTTC. This chain links TRBV7-9 with TRBJ2-1; 8 bases align to TRBD2. The germline CDR1 and CDR2 sequences are SEHNR and FQNEAQ (reference sequence). The CDR3 covers 17 residues. The V gene end was trimmed by 3 bases and the J gene end by 5 bases; junction bases not matched to a gene: 12.

The chain employs TRBV19 and TRBJ1-5; 9 bases line up with TRBD1. CDR3 size: 15 residues. In germline, CDR1 is LNHDA, CDR2 SQIVND (reference sequence). Trimming at V came to 6 bases and at J to 6 bases, leaving 9 bases not matched to a gene. This CDR3 reads CASRTGQGTLQPQHF. CDR3 in DNA: TGTGCCAGTAGGACTGGACAGGGGACACTTCAGCCCCAGCATTTT.

This clone was observed a few times. The CDR3 DNA is TGTGCCAGCAGCTTATCCCGGACAGGGTATCCCTACGAGCAGTACTTC. Its protein is CASSLSRTGYPYEQYF. V and J are TRBV7-2 and TRBJ2-7; 8 bases agree with TRBD1. Germline CDR1 is SGHTA and CDR2 is FQGNSA. This CDR3 has 16 amino acids. V shed 2 bases, J shed 2 bases, and the junction held 8 bases outside the gene matches.

Only a few counts were recorded for this clone. The V and J genes are TRBV5-4 and TRBJ2-5; TRBD1 is a possible D gene (5 bases). Trimming took off 4 bases at V and 7 bases at J, with 14 bases between the two ends. Germline loops: CDR1 SGHNT, CDR2 YYREEE (reference sequence). The CDR3 totals 13 residues. CDR3 sequence: CASSPDSRTTQYF. CDR3 nucleotide sequence: TGTGCCAGCAGCCCAGACAGCCGTACGACCCAGTACTTC. Combining the CDR3 with reference TRBV5-4 and TRBJ2-5 gives the whole variable domain ETGVTQSPTHLIKTRGQQVTLRCSSQSGHNTVSWYQQALGQGPQFIFQYYREEENGRGNFPPRFSGLQFPNYSSELNVNALELDDSALYLCASSPDSRTTQYFGPGTRLLVL.

This clone appeared a few times. Its ends do not fully match the called genes, so a read error is possible. This rearrangement joins TRBV18 to TRBJ2-7; 8 bases agree with TRBD1. Germline CDR1 and CDR2: KGHSH and LQKENI. The CDR3 contains 14 residues. The DNA of the CDR3 is TGTGCCAGCTCACCCGACGCCAGGACAGGGTTCCTGCGGTTC. It yields the protein CASSPDARTGFLRF.

The CDR3 nucleotides are TGTGCCAGCAGCCAAGATCAACAGTACTACGAGCAGTACTTC. Amino acid sequence: CASSQDQQYYEQYF. The V gene is TRBV4-2, the J gene TRBJ2-7; D unclear. Deletions cut 0 bases from V and 3 bases from J, with 9 bases between. The germline V gene encodes CDR1 LGHNA and CDR2 YNFKEQ. The CDR3 consists of 14 residues.

About this clone itself: The junction and the germline gene differ at one end; a read error may be behind it. The sample contains more than one DNA sequence encoding this CDR3. The V and J genes are TRBV5-4 and TRBJ1-1; possible D gene TRBD1, 6 bases. The germline CDR1 and CDR2 sequences are SGHNT and YYREEE (reference sequence). This CDR3 is built from 15 residues. The chain's CDR3 is CASSFLGRGNTEAFF. CDR3 coding DNA: TGTGCAAGCAGCTTTCTCGGCAGGGGGAACACTGAAGCTTTCTTT.

This clone appeared a few times. The chain employs TRBV7-2 and TRBJ2-1; 7 nucleotides line up with TRBD2. The length of the CDR3 is 15 residues. The germline V gene encodes CDR1 SGHTA and CDR2 FQGNSA. With V trimmed by 5 bases and J by 7 bases, 11 bases remained unmatched. The CDR3 DNA is TGTGCCAGCAGCCCTAGGGGAGGGAGATGGAATGAGCAGTTCTTC. This sequence encodes CASSPRGGRWNEQFF.

In its sample, this clone was seen many times. The chain uses TRBV29-1 and TRBJ1-2; no firm D call. Germline CDR1 is SQVTM and CDR2 is ANQGSEA. Between the trimmed V and J ends, which lost 0 bases and 6 bases, there was a span of 11 bases. CDR3 length: 13 amino acids. The CDR3 DNA reads as TGCAGCGTTGAAGATCGCAGGATTAATGGCTACACCTTC. Its protein is CSVEDRRINGYTF.

The table lists this clone with many counts. The chain recombines TRBV19 with TRBJ2-6; 7 bases align to TRBD2. Trimming at V came to 5 bases and at J to 0 bases, leaving 1 base not matched to a gene. CDR1 LNHDA and CDR2 SQIVND come from the germline V gene (reference sequence). This CDR3 has 15 amino acids. CDR3 nucleotides: TGTGCCAGTAGTTCGGGAGGCTCTGGGGCCAACGTCCTGACTTTC. It specifies CASSSGGSGANVLTF.

The J gene is TRBJ2-5, the V gene TRBV18; possibly TRBD2 for D (6 bases). The CDR3 is 17 residues long. Germline CDR1 reads KGHSH; CDR2 reads LQKENI. Between the trimmed V and J ends, which lost 4 bases and 2 bases, there was a span of 20 bases. CDR3 sequence (DNA): TGTGCCAGCTCACGTAACCCAGGGACTGGCCAACAAGAGACCCAGTACTTC. Residues: CASSRNPGTGQQETQYF.

This clone was seen a handful of times. The chain links TRBV10-3 to TRBJ2-3; D might be TRBD2 (5 bases). Germline V gene data show CDR1 as ENHRY and CDR2 as SYGVKD. CDR3 length: 13 amino acids. The V and J ends lost 7 bases and 2 bases respectively, with 10 bases between them. This CDR3 reads CAITERLTDTQYF. CDR3 coding DNA: TGTGCCATCACGGAGCGGCTCACAGATACGCAGTATTTT.

This clone was found a few times. This chain joins TRBV29-1 and TRBJ1-4; D perhaps matches TRBD1 (6 bases). Per germline, CDR1 SQVTM and CDR2 ANQGSEA. V was cut by 3 bases and J by 7 bases, with 12 bases left in between. The CDR3 has 13 amino acids. DNA of the CDR3: TGCAGCGTTGAGGTTACAGGGAGTGAAAAACTGTTTTTT. Translation gives CSVEVTGSEKLFF.

This clone has a handful of counts. The chain carries TRBV4-2 and TRBJ2-1; 14 bases map to TRBD2. Unmatched junction bases numbered 6, after V lost 2 bases and J lost 12 bases. This CDR3 comprises 15 residues. Germline loops: CDR1 LGHNA, CDR2 YNFKEQ. The CDR3 here is CASSQTQGLAGVQFF. In DNA form, the CDR3 reads TGTGCCAGCAGCCAAACCCAGGGACTAGCGGGAGTGCAGTTCTTC.

In its sample, this clone was seen a few times. V is TRBV6-5 and J is TRBJ1-3, with 8 bases lining up with TRBD1. The germline V gene has CDR1 MNHEY and CDR2 SVGAGI. CDR3 length: 15 residues. Trimming removed 6 bases from V and 0 bases from J; junction bases left unmatched: 4. DNA for the CDR3: TGTGCCAGCAGGGACAGGGACCACTCTGGAAACACCATATATTTT. Its protein is CASRDRDHSGNTIYF.

For the CDR3, the DNA is TGTGCCAGCAGCTTGTGGATGGGAGAAAAACTGTTTTTT. Protein: CASSLWMGEKLFF. This chain links TRBV5-6 with TRBJ1-4; no clear D gene. This CDR3 is 13 amino acids long. Germline CDR1 is SGHDT and CDR2 is YYEEEE. Trimming removed 1 base at V and 8 bases at J, with 9 bases between.

This clone showed up just a few times. This chain links TRBV29-1 with TRBJ2-7; 7 positions agree with TRBD1. The J segment lost 6 bases and the V segment lost 4 bases, leaving 6 bases of the junction unmatched. CDR1 and CDR2 (germline): SQVTM, ANQGSEA. The CDR3 contains 12 residues. CDR3 bases: TGCAGCGTTGGGAGACAGGGCCCCGAGCAGTACTTC. Translated: CSVGRQGPEQYF.

The rearrangement uses TRBV7-9 and TRBJ2-7; tentative D call: TRBD2 (5 bases). Germline V gene sequence: CDR1 SEHNR, CDR2 FQNEAQ (reference sequence). CDR3 length equals 13 residues. V lost 7 bases and J 5 bases, leaving 15 bases between the germline ends. The CDR3 region is CASTTAGGHEQYF. The CDR3 region has the DNA TGTGCCAGCACAACGGCGGGCGGACACGAGCAGTACTTC.